This TCR beta chain is from a study of blood T cell repertoires in COVID-19. Original analysis: Reference gene primer amplification gave nucleated cell count estimates. Libraries were prepared by immunoSEQ multiplex PCR; TCRdb keeps only in-frame clonotypes and omits some of them. V, J and clone size reflect that table, while D and trimming were determined from the DNA. The sample records about 480,000 clones, 88% being singletons. In terms of age and location, participants ranged from roughly 18 to 100 years and lived in about 25 US areas. Two negative PCRs, clearance, or symptom resolution were required of recovered Cohort 3 donors. Trimming stripped 7 bases from V and 1 base from J, with 10 bases between. Looked up from germline, CDR1 is SEHNR and CDR2 is FQNEAQ (reference sequence). CDR3 size: 13 residues.

What was sequenced was PBMCs or T cells enriched from blood (not recorded which). V usage is TRBV7-9 and J usage is TRBJ1-1, with D possibly matching TRBD1 (5 bases). This receptor was identified in a woman between 40 and 50 years old who had recovered from COVID-19. For the CDR3, the DNA is TGTGCCAGCAACCGGGGGGAGAACACTGAAGCTTTCTTT. Its translation is CASNRGENTEAFF.